Shown below are 30 T cell receptor beta chains from a single sample sequenced in a study of blood T cell repertoires in COVID-19. Using immunoSEQ multiplex PCR, the repertoire was profiled, and TCRdb retains in-frame clones only, with some absent. The data contain 65,000 to 85,000 clones, around 79% of them seen just once; the ten biggest clones take up roughly 5.9%. The sequenced sample consisted of peripheral blood. The source is a woman aged 80 or over with active or convalescent COVID-19.

The rearrangement links TRBV24-1 to TRBJ1-5, with 9 bases matching TRBD1. The J segment lost 5 bases and the V segment lost 3 bases, leaving 4 bases of the junction unmatched. The germline V gene encodes CDR1 KGHDR and CDR2 SFDVKD. The CDR3 spans 15 residues. The CDR3: CATSDTGGTYQPQHF. The CDR3 DNA follows: TGTGCCACCAGTGATACAGGGGGCACCTATCAGCCCCAGCATTTT.

The chain uses TRBV6-2 or TRBV6-3 and TRBJ1-4; 7 bases align to TRBD1. The CDR3 is 15 residues long. The germline V gene has CDR1 MNHEY and CDR2 SVGEGT. V shed 4 bases, J shed 5 bases, and the junction held 7 bases outside the gene matches. CDR3 DNA sequence: TGTGCCAGCAGTTCAAGACAGGGCATCAATGAAAAACTGTTTTTT. Protein product: CASSSRQGINEKLFF.

This clone was detected only a few times. The genes are TRBV4-3 and TRBJ2-2; possible D gene TRBD1, 6 bases. The CDR3 is made up of 15 amino acids. CDR1 and CDR2 from the germline V gene are LGHNA and YSLEER. The V end lost 0 bases, the J end lost 4 bases, and 9 bases lay between the germline ends. CDR3 loop: CASSQDWDITGELFF. The CDR3 DNA is TGCGCCAGCAGCCAAGACTGGGACATCACCGGGGAGCTGTTTTTT.

This clone was seen only a few times. CDR3 sequence (DNA): TGTGCCAGCAGCTTAAGCGGCGCGGGAGCTTCTGAGCAGTACTTC. Amino acids: CASSLSGAGASEQYF. This chain links TRBV7-9 with TRBJ2-7; the match to TRBD2 covers 7 bases. The germline V gene encodes CDR1 SEHNR and CDR2 FQNEAQ (reference sequence). The CDR3 contains 15 residues. Trimming cost V 2 bases and J 7 bases; bases outside gene matches: 11.

The chain is built from TRBV4-1 and TRBJ2-7, with TRBD2 as a possible D gene (6 bases). The CDR3 is 16 residues long. Germline-derived CDR1 and CDR2 are MGHRA and YSYEKL. The V and J ends lost 1 base and 0 bases respectively, with 13 bases between them. The DNA for the CDR3 is TGCGCCAGCAGCCAAGGATGGGAGGTTCCCTCCTACGAGCAGTACTTC. This encodes CASSQGWEVPSYEQYF.

J is TRBJ1-6 and V is TRBV19; D unclear. The germline V gene encodes CDR1 LNHDA and CDR2 SQIVND (reference sequence). This CDR3 is 15 amino acids long. Trimming took 5 bases from V and 7 from J, leaving 15 bases between them. The CDR3 DNA is TGTGCCAGTAGTCCCTGGGCTGCCGAGAATTCACCCCTCCACTTT. The encoded protein is CASSPWAAENSPLHF.

DNA of the CDR3: TGCAGTGCTCTACAGGGCTACGAGCAGTACTTC. Protein: CSALQGYEQYF. This chain links TRBV20-1 with TRBJ2-7, with D perhaps TRBD1 (6 bases). V was pared by 5 bases and J by 3 bases, with 8 bases between. The CDR3 is 11 residues long. CDR1 is DFQATT, CDR2 SNEGSKA, per germline (reference sequence).

The chain links TRBV19 to TRBJ1-1, with D possibly TRBD1 on 6 matching bases. CDR3 length equals 11 residues. In germline, CDR1 is LNHDA, CDR2 SQIVND (reference sequence). The V end lost 10 bases, the J end lost 11 bases, and 17 bases lay between the germline ends. Written as DNA, the CDR3 is TGTGCCACCCGTAGAGGGAGGGGGGCTTTCTTT. Its translation: CATRRGRGAFF.

This clone turned up a few times. The chain combines TRBV7-9 with TRBJ2-7, with D possibly TRBD2 on 6 matching bases. The CDR3 has 17 residues. Germline-derived CDR1 and CDR2 are SEHNR and FQNEAQ (reference sequence). V lost 3 bases and J 1 base, leaving 19 bases between the germline ends. CDR3 loop: CASSLERLGQVSYEQYF. CDR3 in DNA: TGTGCCAGCAGCTTGGAGAGACTAGGCCAGGTATCCTACGAGCAGTACTTC.

V gene TRBV29-1 combines with J gene TRBJ2-1, with TRBD1 matching 9 bases. CDR1 is SQVTM and CDR2 is ANQGSEA in the germline V gene. The length of the CDR3 is 15 residues. V lost 7 bases to trimming and J lost 5 bases; unmatched junction nucleotides: 12. The CDR3 DNA is TGCAGCGCTCGCCCGAGACAGGGGGTTAACAATGAGCAGTTCTTC. As protein: CSARPRQGVNNEQFF.

This chain joins TRBV20-1 and TRBJ1-1; D not resolved. This CDR3 contains 11 residues. Germline V lookup: CDR1 DFQATT, CDR2 SNEGSKA (reference sequence). The CDR3 nucleotides are TGCAGCCTACGCTCGGACACTGAAGCTTTCTTT. The encoded protein is CSLRSDTEAFF.

V gene TRBV5-6 combines with J gene TRBJ2-3; 8 bases align to TRBD1. This CDR3 is 16 amino acids long. Germline-derived CDR1 and CDR2 are SGHDT and YYEEEE. V lost 4 bases, J lost 3 bases, and 10 bases stayed unmatched. CDR3 sequence reads: CASSVYRGLETDTQYF. The CDR3 DNA reads as TGTGCCAGCAGCGTATACAGGGGGTTAGAGACAGATACGCAGTATTTT. Combining the CDR3 with reference TRBV5-6 and TRBJ2-3 gives the whole variable domain DAGVTQSPTHLIKTRGQQVTLRCSPKSGHDTVSWYQQALGQGPQFIFQYYEEEERQRGNFPDRFSGHQFPNYSSELNVNALLLGDSALYLCASSVYRGLETDTQYFGPGTRLTVL.

The rearrangement joins TRBV4-2 to TRBJ2-5; 11 bases agree with TRBD2. The germline CDR1 and CDR2 sequences are LGHNA and YNFKEQ. The CDR3 runs 16 residues. Trimming took 1 base from V and 3 from J; bases not matched to a gene: 4. The CDR3 spells CASSQGTSGPKETQYF. The CDR3 coding sequence is TGTGCCAGCAGCCAAGGGACTAGCGGGCCTAAAGAGACCCAGTACTTC.

The chain uses TRBV18 and TRBJ2-3, with TRBD1 identical over 8 bases. The germline V gene encodes CDR1 KGHSH and CDR2 LQKENI. This CDR3 contains 14 residues. V was clipped by 4 bases and J by 1 base; unmatched bases: 1. The CDR3 DNA sequence: TGTGCCAGCTCACTGGGACAGGGCACAGATACGCAGTATTTT. Translation: CASSLGQGTDTQYF.

V is TRBV6-6 and J is TRBJ1-2; 9 bases are a match to TRBD1. This CDR3 spans 14 amino acids. Germline V lookup: CDR1 MNHNY, CDR2 SVGAGI (reference sequence). The V gene end was trimmed by 2 bases and the J gene end by 5 bases; junction bases not matched to a gene: 3. The DNA of the CDR3 is TGTGCCAGCAGTTACGGGGACAGGGTATATGGCTACACCTTC. It codes for CASSYGDRVYGYTF.

This clone has just one count. The chain recombines TRBV27 with TRBJ2-3; D may be TRBD2 (7 bases). In germline, CDR1 is MNHEY, CDR2 SMNVEV (reference sequence). There are 14 residues in the CDR3. V was shortened by 5 bases and J by 5 bases, with 14 bases between the two germline ends. The CDR3 is CASSGRGRGDTQYF. The CDR3 nucleotides read TGTGCCAGCAGTGGGCGGGGGCGGGGAGATACGCAGTATTTT.

V gene TRBV5-6 combines with J gene TRBJ2-4, with D unresolved. The germline V gene has CDR1 SGHDT and CDR2 YYEEEE. V lost 5 bases, J lost 0 bases, and 15 bases lay in between. CDR3 length: 16 amino acids. CDR3 residues: CASSHLTPIAKNIQYF. CDR3 DNA: TGTGCCAGCAGTCATCTAACCCCAATAGCCAAAAACATTCAGTACTTC.

The chain joins TRBV6-5 to TRBJ2-5, with 8 bases lining up with TRBD2. The CDR3 sequence is 15 residues long. J was trimmed by 4 bases and V by 2 bases; bases with no gene match: 6. Germline V gives CDR1 MNHEY, CDR2 SVGAGI. The CDR3 loop reads CASSYVALAGETQYF. The CDR3 DNA reads TGTGCCAGCAGTTACGTCGCGCTAGCGGGAGAGACCCAGTACTTC.

The chain uses TRBV5-4 and TRBJ2-7; possible D gene TRBD1, 5 bases. The V gene's germline CDR1 is SGHNT and CDR2 YYREEE (reference sequence). This CDR3 is built from 14 residues. V lost 1 base and J lost 5, with 13 bases in between. CDR3 amino acids: CASSLFGRVNEQYF. The CDR3 nucleotides are TGTGCCAGCAGCTTGTTTGGCAGGGTGAACGAGCAGTACTTC.

A few counts support this clone. The CDR3 loop is CASSSGLGSPLHF. The CDR3 DNA is TGTGCCAGCAGTTCAGGACTGGGTTCACCCCTCCACTTT. This chain connects TRBV27 to TRBJ1-6; D not certain. The CDR3 spans 13 residues. Germline V gives CDR1 MNHEY, CDR2 SMNVEV (reference sequence). V lost 4 bases, J lost 9 bases, and 10 bases lay in between.

J is TRBJ1-5 and V is TRBV27, with 9 bases that match TRBD1. Germline assignment: CDR1 MNHEY and CDR2 SMNVEV (reference sequence). The CDR3 covers 18 residues. J lost 0 bases, V lost 5 bases, and 11 bases had no gene match. CDR3 loop: CASSPGTGYRYSNQPQHF. The DNA for the CDR3 is TGTGCCAGCAGTCCGGGGACAGGGTATCGGTATAGCAATCAGCCCCAGCATTTT.

The gene calls are TRBV10-2 and TRBJ2-7; 9 bases are a match to TRBD1. Germline CDR1 is WSHSY and CDR2 is SAAADI. This CDR3 is built from 13 residues. V shed 6 bases, J shed 6 bases, and the junction held 6 bases outside the gene matches. CDR3 residues: CASRGTGFPEQYF. CDR3 bases: TGCGCCAGCAGGGGGACAGGGTTTCCCGAGCAGTACTTC.

This sequence joins TRBV19 and TRBJ1-4; no clear D. The CDR3 spans 16 residues. Trimming took 5 bases from V and 4 from J, leaving 17 bases between them. In germline, CDR1 is LNHDA, CDR2 SQIVND (reference sequence). The CDR3 is CASSSHLGDLNEKLFF. The CDR3 region has the DNA TGTGCCAGTAGTTCCCACCTAGGAGACCTTAATGAAAAACTGTTTTTT.

The chain has TRBV19 and TRBJ2-2; 10 bases fit TRBD1. This CDR3 is 16 amino acids long. CDR1 is LNHDA and CDR2 is SQIVND in the germline V gene (reference sequence). Trimming cost V 9 bases and J 6 bases; bases outside gene matches: 13. CDR3 nucleotide sequence: TGTGCCAGCCGTATATACGGGACAGGGGCTGCCGGGGAGCTGTTTTTT. Amino acid sequence: CASRIYGTGAAGELFF.

CDR3 residues: CASSFARGQETQYF. Here the CDR3 DNA reads TGTGCCAGCAGCTTTGCAAGGGGCCAAGAGACCCAGTACTTC. The gene calls are TRBV5-6 and TRBJ2-5; weak D call: TRBD1 (5 bases). Trimming shortened V by 2 bases and J by 1 base, and 9 bases separated the two germline ends. CDR1 is SGHDT, CDR2 YYEEEE, per germline. CDR3 length: 14 residues.

V is TRBV19 and J is TRBJ1-5; perhaps TRBD1 as D (6 bases). Germline V CDR1 and CDR2: LNHDA, SQIVND (reference sequence). Trimming removed 6 bases from V and 1 base from J, with 13 bases in between. The CDR3 length is 15 residues. CDR3 DNA sequence: TGTGCCAGTAGCGTACAGGGAAGAAGCAATCAGCCCCAGCATTTT. As protein: CASSVQGRSNQPQHF.

This chain joins TRBV21-1 and TRBJ1-5; the table calls TRBD1, which could not be checked here. TRBV21-1 is a pseudogene. This CDR3 has 15 residues. CDR3 nucleotide sequence: TGTGCCAGCAGCATCGGACAGGGCCATAATCAGCCCCAGCATTTT. Translated: CASSIGQGHNQPQHF.

This clone turned up a few times. V and J are TRBV25-1 and TRBJ1-3; 8 bases are shared with TRBD1. The CDR3 covers 16 residues. The germline V gene encodes CDR1 MGHDK and CDR2 SYGVNS. The V segment lost 6 bases and the J segment 0 bases; nucleotides outside the gene matches: 7. The CDR3 protein is CASRTDRGLSGNTIYF. As DNA, the CDR3 is TGTGCCAGCAGAACTGACAGGGGTCTCTCTGGAAACACCATATATTTT.

The chain is built from TRBV28 and TRBJ1-6; tentatively, D is TRBD1 (5 bases). The V end lost 7 bases, the J end lost 14 bases, and 12 bases lay between the germline ends. CDR3 length equals 11 residues. Looked up from germline, CDR1 is MDHEN and CDR2 is SYDVKM. The CDR3 spells CASTGRATLHF. The CDR3 DNA reads as TGTGCCAGCACGGGCAGGGCAACCCTCCACTTT.

This clone occurred once. The genes are TRBV19 and TRBJ1-3; D uncertain. V gave up 3 bases and J gave up 0 bases, with 6 bases separating them. The CDR3 contains 14 residues. From germline, CDR1 is LNHDA and CDR2 SQIVND (reference sequence). The chain's CDR3 is CASSMYSSGNTIYF. The CDR3 DNA sequence: TGTGCCAGTAGTATGTACAGCTCTGGAAACACCATATATTTT.